These 23 T cell receptor beta chains came from one sample sequenced in a study of shared clonotypes between healthy human individuals. Generated by immunoSEQ multiplex PCR, the TCRdb table keeps only in-frame clones and is missing some. The sample lists about 980,000 clones; about three quarters were seen once. The sequenced material came from memory CD4+ T cells sorted from blood. Regarding subset: CD45RA-negative fraction. The receptor source for this set is a man younger than 35 in good health.

This clone was counted a few times. The junction and the germline gene differ at one end; a read error may be behind it. V gene TRBV7-7 combines with J gene TRBJ2-2; the D gene is possibly TRBD1 (5 bases). The CDR3 runs to 16 residues. Per the germline V gene, CDR1 is SSHAT and CDR2 is FNYEAQ (reference sequence). CDR3 sequence: CASSLGQGPNTGELFF. The CDR3 nucleotides read TGTGCTAGCAGCTTAGGGCAGGGCCCGAACACCGGGGAGCTGTTTTTT.

The gene calls are TRBV5-4 and TRBJ1-1, with a weak D call TRBD1 (5 bases). With 3 bases removed from V and 5 bases from J, the gap between germline ends came to 11 bases. Germline values: CDR1 SGHNT, CDR2 YYREEE (reference sequence). The CDR3 length is 13 residues. Here the CDR3 reads CASSWGPGTEAFF. The CDR3 nucleotides read TGTGCCAGCAGCTGGGGACCGGGAACTGAAGCTTTCTTT.

This rearrangement joins TRBV10-3 to TRBJ2-7; 7 nucleotides line up with TRBD1. The trim removed 3 bases at V and 0 bases at J, leaving 5 bases unmatched. Germline CDR1 reads ENHRY; CDR2 reads SYGVKD. The CDR3 has 15 residues. CDR3 protein: CAISDRQGVSYEQYF. CDR3 nucleotides: TGTGCCATCAGTGATCGGCAGGGGGTCTCCTACGAGCAGTACTTC.

In its sample, this clone was seen a few times. This chain links TRBV25-1 with TRBJ2-3; D is ambiguous. The CDR3 spans 13 residues. V was clipped by 4 bases and J by 11 bases, with 16 bases between them. Germline V gives CDR1 MGHDK, CDR2 SYGVNS. DNA for the CDR3: TGTGCCAGCAGTGTCCACTCCGGTTTGGGGCAGTATTTT. It specifies CASSVHSGLGQYF.

The chain has TRBV7-6 and TRBJ2-1; 10 bases match TRBD2. Trimming at V came to 2 bases and at J to 6 bases, leaving 13 bases not matched to a gene. Germline V CDR1 and CDR2: SGHVS, FNYEAQ. The CDR3 loop spans 18 amino acids. The CDR3 loop reads CASSLLGVSGRFGNEQFF. As DNA, the CDR3 is TGTGCCAGCAGCTTACTGGGCGTTAGCGGGAGGTTTGGCAATGAGCAGTTCTTC.

The V call is TRBV7-2, the J call TRBJ1-4; the D is unclear. There are 16 residues in the CDR3. Looked up from germline, CDR1 is SGHTA and CDR2 is FQGNSA. V lost 7 bases and J lost 7, with 22 bases in between. The CDR3 nucleotides are TGTGCCAGCACACTCATCCCCGCGGGCCCCGGTGAAAAACTGTTTTTT. Translated: CASTLIPAGPGEKLFF.

To note about this clone: The sample contains more than one DNA sequence encoding this CDR3. V is TRBV29-1 and J is TRBJ2-7; TRBD2 matches 7 bases. The CDR3 covers 13 residues. Germline values: CDR1 SQVTM, CDR2 ANQGSEA. V gave up 5 bases and J gave up 2 bases; unmatched junction bases: 6. The CDR3 loop is CSVRAGGTYEQYF. The CDR3 DNA reads as TGCAGCGTTCGGGCCGGGGGGACCTACGAGCAGTACTTC.

This rearrangement joins TRBV30 to TRBJ2-1, with D perhaps TRBD1 or TRBD2 (6 bases each). Germline V gene lookup returns CDR1 GTSNPN and CDR2 SVGIG (reference sequence). CDR3 length equals 19 residues. V was pared by 3 bases and J by 0 bases, with 24 bases between. The CDR3 sequence is CAWRGRRGQSYSSYNEQFF. For the CDR3, the DNA is TGTGCCTGGAGGGGACGACGGGGGCAGTCTTATTCCTCCTACAATGAGCAGTTCTTC.

This clone occurred a few times. The J gene is TRBJ1-6, the V gene TRBV19, with unresolved D. Germline loops: CDR1 LNHDA, CDR2 SQIVND (reference sequence). V was cut by 5 bases and J by 6 bases, with 8 bases left in between. This CDR3 contains 13 residues. CDR3 loop: CASSRGRNSPLHF. The CDR3 DNA reads as TGTGCCAGTAGTCGAGGGCGTAATTCACCCCTCCACTTT.

This chain uses TRBV9 with TRBJ1-3; no firm D call. Germline assignment: CDR1 SGDLS and CDR2 YYNGEE. The CDR3 consists of 14 residues. Deletions cut 0 bases from V and 4 bases from J, with 8 bases between. CDR3 nucleotides: TGTGCCAGCAGCGTAGAGGAAGTCGGAAACACCATATATTTT. This codes for CASSVEEVGNTIYF.

This clone was found a few times. The V call is TRBV7-3, the J call TRBJ2-7; weak D call: TRBD1 (6 bases). Germline lookup yields CDR1 SGHTA and CDR2 FQGTGA. The length of the CDR3 is 15 residues. With 5 bases removed from V and 2 bases from J, the gap between germline ends came to 16 bases. Here the CDR3 DNA reads TGTGCCAGCAGCCCCGGCGGAACAGGGACCTACGAGCAGTACTTC. This encodes CASSPGGTGTYEQYF.

The V gene is TRBV5-6, the J gene TRBJ1-1; TRBD1 is a possible D gene (5 bases). The CDR3 runs to 13 residues. CDR1 and CDR2 (germline): SGHDT, YYEEEE. V was pared by 1 base and J by 3 bases, with 7 bases between. The DNA of the CDR3 is TGTGCCAGCAGCTTGCTGGGGGACACTGAAGCTTTCTTT. Translated, it gives CASSLLGDTEAFF.

The V call is TRBV19, the J call TRBJ1-1, with no clear D. Germline V gives CDR1 LNHDA, CDR2 SQIVND (reference sequence). The V end was cut by 5 bases, the J end by 2 bases, with 9 bases between. The CDR3 is made up of 13 amino acids. The chain's CDR3 is CASSPLSNTEAFF. The CDR3 nucleotides read TGTGCCAGTAGTCCGCTTAGTAACACTGAAGCTTTCTTT.

This clone has only one observation. This chain joins TRBV6-1 and TRBJ2-3; possibly TRBD2 for D (6 bases). CDR3 length: 13 residues. Germline CDR1 reads MNHNS; CDR2 reads SASEGT. The V end was cut by 8 bases, the J end by 0 bases, with 9 bases between. The CDR3 here is CASLSGSTDTQYF. CDR3 DNA: TGTGCCAGCCTTAGCGGTAGCACAGATACGCAGTATTTT.

About this clone itself: Other DNA sequences in the same sample also yield this CDR3. The gene calls are TRBV7-3 and TRBJ2-2; unclear D gene. The germline CDR1 and CDR2 sequences are SGHTA and FQGTGA. With 1 base removed from V and 5 bases from J, the gap between germline ends came to 5 bases. This CDR3 is built from 13 residues. The chain's CDR3 is CASSLKVTGELFF. CDR3 nucleotides: TGTGCCAGCAGCTTAAAAGTGACCGGGGAGCTGTTTTTT.

This chain uses TRBV30 with TRBJ2-3; D gene unclear. The V end was cut by 2 bases, the J end by 1 base, with 7 bases between. This CDR3 comprises 13 residues. The germline CDR1 and CDR2 sequences are GTSNPN and SVGIG (reference sequence). The CDR3 bases are TGTGCCTGGAGTAAGCAGCGCACAGATACGCAGTATTTT. Its translation: CAWSKQRTDTQYF.

The gene calls are TRBV5-1 and TRBJ2-1; perhaps D is TRBD1 or TRBD2 (6 bases each). Trimming took off 3 bases at V and 1 base at J, with 14 bases between the two ends. This CDR3 contains 16 residues. The germline CDR1 and CDR2 sequences are SGHRS and YFSETQ. The CDR3 sequence: CASSSIGGISYNEQFF. In DNA form, the CDR3 reads TGCGCCAGCAGCTCAATAGGGGGGATATCCTACAATGAGCAGTTCTTC.

This sequence joins TRBV18 and TRBJ2-1; 8 nucleotides agree with TRBD1. V shed 1 base and J 5 bases; nucleotides not matched to a gene: 10. CDR1 is KGHSH, CDR2 LQKENI, per germline. The CDR3 totals 17 residues. The CDR3 spells CASSPRFPQGGDNEQFF. CDR3 nucleotide sequence: TGTGCCAGCTCACCACGTTTCCCACAGGGGGGAGACAATGAGCAGTTCTTC.

In DNA, the CDR3 is TGTGCCAGTAGTATTACCAAACAGGGGAATCAGCCCCAGCATTTT. Its protein product is CASSITKQGNQPQHF. The chain is built from TRBV19 and TRBJ1-5; 7 nucleotides align to TRBD1. Germline V gene sequence: CDR1 LNHDA, CDR2 SQIVND (reference sequence). Trimming took 3 bases from V and 4 from J; bases not matched to a gene: 6. This CDR3 is built from 15 residues.

V is TRBV7-2 and J is TRBJ2-3; D gene unclear. CDR1 is SGHTA and CDR2 is FQGNSA in the germline V gene. With 1 base removed from V and 2 bases from J, the gap between germline ends came to 10 bases. The CDR3 extends over 15 amino acids. CDR3: CASSLEGRPTDTQYF. In DNA, the CDR3 is TGTGCCAGCAGCTTAGAAGGCAGGCCCACAGATACGCAGTATTTT.

Points on this clone: The same CDR3 also results from other DNA sequences found in this sample. This rearrangement joins TRBV10-3 to TRBJ2-3; the D is unclear. V lost 7 bases, J lost 1 base, and 6 bases lay in between. Germline V gives CDR1 ENHRY, CDR2 SYGVKD. The CDR3 has 12 residues. This CDR3 reads CAIKGGTDTQYF. CDR3 bases: TGTGCCATCAAAGGTGGCACAGATACGCAGTATTTT.

There are many counts of this clone. The rearrangement links TRBV7-9 to TRBJ1-2; D gene unclear. Germline V gene sequence: CDR1 SEHNR, CDR2 FQNEAQ (reference sequence). The V end lost 0 bases, the J end lost 13 bases, and 15 bases lay between the germline ends. This CDR3 is 13 amino acids long. Here the CDR3 reads CASSLAGYTASTF. DNA for the CDR3: TGTGCCAGCAGCTTAGCGGGTTATACAGCGAGCACCTTC.

This chain connects TRBV21-1 to TRBJ2-1; whether TRBD2, the table's D call, matches the DNA was not checked. TRBV21-1 is recorded as a pseudogene. The CDR3 is 16 amino acids. The CDR3 region is CASTPPTAGDYNEQFF. CDR3 coding DNA: TGTGCCAGCACTCCCCCGACAGCGGGAGACTACAATGAGCAGTTCTTC.